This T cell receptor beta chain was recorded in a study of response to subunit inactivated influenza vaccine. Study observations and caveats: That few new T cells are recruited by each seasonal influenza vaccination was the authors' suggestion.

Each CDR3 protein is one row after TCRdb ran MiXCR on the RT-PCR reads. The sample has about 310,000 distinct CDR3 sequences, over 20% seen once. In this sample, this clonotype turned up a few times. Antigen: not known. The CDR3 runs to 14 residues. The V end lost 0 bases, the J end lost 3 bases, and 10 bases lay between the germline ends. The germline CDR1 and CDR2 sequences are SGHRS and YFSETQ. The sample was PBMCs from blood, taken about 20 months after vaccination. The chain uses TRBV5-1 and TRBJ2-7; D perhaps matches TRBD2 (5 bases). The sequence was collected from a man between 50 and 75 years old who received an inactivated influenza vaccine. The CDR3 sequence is CASSLAPGFYEQYF. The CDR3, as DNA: TGCGCCAGCAGCTTGGCCCCGGGATTCTACGAGCAGTACTTC. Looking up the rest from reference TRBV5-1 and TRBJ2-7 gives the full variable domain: KAGVTQTPRYLIKTRGQQVTLSCSPISGHRSVSWYQQTPGQGLQFLFEYFSETQRNKGNFPGRFSGRQFSNSRSEMNVSTLELGDSALYLCASSLAPGFYEQYFGPGTRLTVT.